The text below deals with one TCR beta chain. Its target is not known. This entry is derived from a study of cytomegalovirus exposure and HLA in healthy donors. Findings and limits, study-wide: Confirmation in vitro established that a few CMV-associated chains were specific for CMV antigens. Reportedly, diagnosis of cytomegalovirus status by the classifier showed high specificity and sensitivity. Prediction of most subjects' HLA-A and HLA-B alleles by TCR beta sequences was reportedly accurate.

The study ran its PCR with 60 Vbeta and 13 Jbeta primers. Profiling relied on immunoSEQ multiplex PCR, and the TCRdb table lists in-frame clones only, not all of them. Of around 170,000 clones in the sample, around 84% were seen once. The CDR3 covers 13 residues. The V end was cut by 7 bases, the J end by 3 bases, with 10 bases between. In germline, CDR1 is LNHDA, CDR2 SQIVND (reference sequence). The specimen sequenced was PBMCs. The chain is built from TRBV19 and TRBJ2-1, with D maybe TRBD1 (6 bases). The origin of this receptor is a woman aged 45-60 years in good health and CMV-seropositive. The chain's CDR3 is CASKGQLYNEQFF. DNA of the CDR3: TGTGCCAGTAAAGGACAGCTCTACAATGAGCAGTTCTTC.